This T cell receptor beta chain was recorded in a study of cytomegalovirus exposure and HLA in healthy donors listed by TCRdb under 2017. A note on the overall study: An earlier analysis of more than 550 of the donors reported around 280 Gb of sequence data and 100 million to 120 million unique TCR beta sequences obtained from approximately 180 million T cells. Rather than drawing on any new phenotypic data, the later analysis identified candidate immune exposures from TCR beta sequences and the way those sequences occurred across donors. Among roughly 400 genotyped donors of the cohort, an average of about 240,000 unique TCR beta nucleotide sequences were sequenced per donor, about a sixth of them non-productive. Class I and class II HLA loci were covered by the typing at four-digit resolution. Alongside the repertoire data, information on donor age, sex, ethnicity and CMV serostatus was compiled. A handful of DR-DQ haplotypes were handled as single units for association and clustering because linkage in the cohort was strong. To study patterns of TCR occurrence, a later analysis re-analyzed previously published TCR beta repertoires from 550 to 800 donors and added high-resolution HLA genotyping. An early release covering over 500 HLA-typed donors comprised about 300 gigabases of sequencing data and some 79 million unique TCR sequences. Of the 398 genotyped donors, over 65% fell in the genetic ancestry cluster associated with self-reported Caucasian donors. Genome-wide SNP genotypes for about 60% of the roughly 700 donors were used in a later genetic analysis, which treated that subset as a discovery cohort. In addition to the first cohort of several hundred subjects, a separate validation cohort of over 90 different subjects was used. The number of typed donors differed by locus: 629-630 for A, B, C, DRB1 and DQB1; 522 for DQA1; 600 to 610 for DPA1; and some 430 for DPB1. To decide whether each TCR beta V gene segment behaved as functional or pseudogenic, an earlier analysis of some 570 of the donors relied on high-throughput TCR beta sequencing. Every discovery cohort repertoire had been produced on one sequencing platform. The study profiled the T cell repertoires of 666 subjects by immunosequencing and related them to cytomegalovirus serostatus. High-throughput TCR immunosequencing, statistical association of individual TCRs with disease status, and machine learning were combined to predict cytomegalovirus infection status. The aim of the study was to test whether cataloging public T cell receptors could identify signatures of past pathogen exposure. Broad study findings and their caveats: Approximately 16 rarely observed V segments, including chromosome 9 orphons, were excluded from the earlier analysis of several hundred of the donors because counts were too low. Because the 87-base-pair reads could not distinguish some IMGT-functional V segments, including TRBV6-2 and TRBV6-3, those segments were excluded. Because HLA typing was unavailable for some donors at each locus, only the typed subset was used in association tests. The classifier was reported to diagnose cytomegalovirus status with high specificity and sensitivity in both the original cohort and the validation cohort. In a later genetic analysis, a missense DCLRE1C variant was associated with V-gene and J-gene trimming of TCR beta chains, and the association was replicated in an independent cohort. The sequencing pipeline was judged likely to have produced a cluster of highly shared sequence variants as a technical artifact. In this cohort, only TCR beta chains were sequenced, and detectable features were limited by the absence of alpha or paired-chain data. According to a later analysis, most CMV-associated TCR beta chains appeared to be HLA-restricted, and the HLA associations seemed to be driven largely by CMV exposure. While some public TCRs were present in many individuals, most TCR sequences turned up only very rarely across donors. Linkage disequilibrium might explain the correlated functional status among segregating V segments, but an unknown experimental factor could not be ruled out. Compared with the roughly 720-donor mean, donors in an Asian-associated ancestry cluster had fewer N-insertions in productive TCRs, according to a later genetic analysis. In an earlier analysis of under 600 of the donors, most TCR beta V segments were observed in productive rearrangements about 87% or about 30% of the time, broadly matching IMGT annotations. In a later analysis, several top co-occurrence clusters were reported to appear linked to parvovirus B19, influenza, CMV and Epstein-Barr virus. Assigning TCR associations to individual alleles was difficult when HLA alleles, especially DR and DQ, strongly co-occurred. Roughly uniform sequencing depth across donors was assumed in presence/absence analyses, although this assumption may not hold. According to a later analysis, TCR association rates differed among HLA loci, with DRB1 alleles showing the most associated TCRs and HLA-C alleles showing the fewest. A later analysis associated 15,000 or so TCR beta sequences with specific HLA alleles at a false discovery rate of 0.05. In vitro tests confirmed that a few of the cytomegalovirus-associated TCR beta chains recognize cytomegalovirus antigens. According to the authors, the approach could potentially be generalized to other disease states and immunological phenotypes. CMV serostatus was the only immune exposure information available for the cohort. Compared with equally common non-associated chains, HLA-associated TCR beta chains in a later analysis were more clonally expanded and had lower generation probabilities. In the study, 150 to 200 TCR beta chains were listed as associated with cytomegalovirus. A further reported finding was that TCR beta sequences accurately predicted the HLA-A and HLA-B alleles for most subjects in the first cohort.

About this clone: Its antigen specificity is not known. Base-call qualities are not available, and no considerably larger clone is one nucleotide away.

The method was the immunoSEQ multiplex PCR assay. For the multiplex PCR, a mixture combining 60 forward primers for TCR Vbeta segments and 13 reverse primers for TCR Jbeta segments was used. The CDR3 region of rearranged TCR beta genes was amplified from genomic DNA by a multiplex PCR assay. On the Illumina HiSeq System, the amplified TCR beta libraries were sequenced as 87-base-pair reads. From the authors' description of their analysis: A later analysis counted about 76 million unique TCR beta chains across the approximately 700 repertoires, and 9 million to 14 million of these chains were shared by at least two donors. A nearest-neighbor algorithm error-corrected the raw reads and collapsed the reads into unique sequences, merging closely related sequences to remove PCR and sequencing errors. V, D and J gene segments were assigned by aligning CDR3 sequences to IMGT reference sequences. For a sequence to be retained, a match of at least six nucleotides was required to both a V gene segment and a J gene segment. Rearrangements were called productive when the CDR3 lacked stop codons and stayed in frame with V and J; all others were non-productive. CDR3 was defined according to IMGT convention as the region running from the second conserved V-encoded cysteine to the conserved J-encoded phenylalanine. The earlier analysis of some 600 of the donors excluded sequences that lacked an unambiguous match to a single V gene segment. An earlier analysis of 450 to 650 of the donors called V segments functional above 56.7% productive rearrangements and segregating when the between-donor standard deviation exceeded 5%. A statistical classification framework was built to diagnose cytomegalovirus status from the catalog of TCR beta chain sequences. A later analysis assigned V and J genes by comparing TCR nucleotide sequences with IMGT/GENE-DB human TR gene sequences. In a later analysis, CDR3 sequences and most-parsimonious VDJ recombination scenarios were assigned using the TCRdist pipeline. In a later analysis, every TCR beta chain was defined by the combination of its CDR3 amino acid sequence and its V-gene family, and reads without a unique V-gene family were dropped. As a way to deal with suspected cross-contamination and a sequencing artifact, a later analysis dropped approximately 590 nucleotide sequences that were highly shared and had low generation probability. A later analysis calculated a clonal expansion index for each public chain from normalized within-repertoire ranks of inferred template counts. A later analysis computed generation probabilities with a VDJ recombination model fitted to out-of-frame rearrangements, and checked the results against IGoR. Hypergeometric tests were used in a later analysis to score TCR-TCR, TCR-HLA and TCR-CMV co-occurrence, with a repertoire-size bias correction applied to the TCR pairs. A later analysis estimated false discovery rates by permuting HLA or CMV assignments 20 times. In a later analysis, co-occurring TCRs were grouped with DBSCAN, and TCRdist sequence similarity was added when clustering was performed within HLA-allele-positive subsets. Co-occurrence clustering excluded repertoires with fewer than 30,000 or more than 120,000 public chains, plus five with anomalous nucleotide sharing. In TCRdb, the immuneACCESS table is reduced to in-frame sequences with V and J assigned. These tables do not hold every clone; where another copy was compared, an unresolved V gene accounts for under half, and the others remain unexplained. V, J and clone size derive from that table, while D and trimming were established from the DNA sequence. Recorded for this sample are about 130,000 clones; 65% to 90% of them occurred a single time. Of the sample, 2% to 3% falls within the top ten clones.

The CDR1 and CDR2 encoded by the germline V gene (reference sequence) are MNHNY and SVGAGI. The CDR3 holds 15 amino acids from the cysteine to the phenylalanine. Only the CDR3 portion is preserved as DNA: 45 bases, with reading frame beginning at the first base. The V and J ends are trimmed by 2 bases and 3 bases, leaving 13 bases between them. The cohort comprised around 700 healthy bone marrow donors. At the time of sampling, all cohort members were nominally healthy, though unrecorded immune exposures were likely present. The donor was CMV seronegative and was included in the group of under 450 seronegative cohort members. Every donor gave a peripheral blood sample, and the peripheral blood mononuclear cells from that sample were used for TCR beta sequencing. The Qiagen DNeasy Blood Extraction Kit was used to extract genomic DNA from the blood cell samples.

The chain was built from TRBV6-6 and TRBJ1-2; the D gene lacks a confident call. Sequencing was done on a sample of PBMCs. This clonotype was obtained from a man in his fifties in good health and CMV-seronegative. The CDR3 amino acid sequence is: CASSYPPPTDYGYTF. At the DNA level, the sequence is TGTGCCAGCAGTTACCCCCCGCCGACTGACTATGGCTACACCTTC.